Listed below are T cell receptor beta chains from one sample, sequenced in a study of shared clonotypes between healthy human individuals. Measured with immunoSEQ multiplex PCR; TCRdb has only the in-frame clones, and not every one. The sample includes roughly 490,000 clones, around 78% seen only once; the top ten take roughly 13%. The sample was PBMCs. Source of these receptors: a woman between 35 and 50 years old in good health. Some clones in this sample may be carry-over from other donors' samples. Each CDR3 is given with its conserved first and last residue. A D gene is named only where the DNA matches it firmly. Expanded clones get a size class; other rows say once, few or many, or leave the size out.

D	J	V	size	DNA	CDR3
TRBD2	TRBJ2-7	TRBV7-2	NA	TGTGCCAGCAGCAACGGACTAGCGGTTACCTACGAGCAGTACTTC	CASSNGLAVTYEQYF
NA	TRBJ1-2	TRBV18	NA	TGTGCCAGCTCACCACAGGGGTCTTACTATGGCTACACCTTC	CASSPQGSYYGYTF
NA	TRBJ2-7	TRBV7-6	NA	TGTGCCAGCAGCCCCCCGGGGGCAGTACGCTACGAGCAGTACTTC	CASSPPGAVRYEQYF
NA	TRBJ1-1	TRBV7-9	NA	TGTGCCAGCAGCTTAGGACAGGCGGGATTGAACACTGAAGCTTTCTTT	CASSLGQAGLNTEAFF
TRBD2	TRBJ2-7	TRBV5-4	NA	TGTGCCAGCAGCTATGGGGTAGCGGGAGTGGTCTACGAGCAGTACTTC	CASSYGVAGVVYEQYF
NA	TRBJ1-4	TRBV7-2	NA	TGTGCCAGCAGGGCAGGGGTTAATGAAAAACTGTTTTTT	CASRAGVNEKLFF
NA	TRBJ2-2	TRBV7-7	few	TGTGCCAGCAGCCCCCGAGTAGCGAGGAACACCGGGGAGCTGTTTTTT	CASSPRVARNTGELFF
TRBD2	TRBJ2-1	TRBV11-1	NA	TGTGCCAGCAGCTTCCGTGGCGGGGGTATCGACAATGAGCAGTTCTTC	CASSFRGGGIDNEQFF
TRBD1	TRBJ2-7	TRBV6-1	NA	TGTGCCAGCAGTGAAGCTGGGACAGGGGCCTACGAGCAGTACTTC	CASSEAGTGAYEQYF
TRBD1	TRBJ2-7	TRBV2	NA	TGTGCCAGCAGCGGCAGGGGGCTTGACGAGCAGTACTTC	CASSGRGLDEQYF
NA	TRBJ2-3	TRBV15	NA	TGTGCCATCTCCGGGGTCAGTCCAGATACGCAGTATTTT	CAISGVSPDTQYF
TRBD1	TRBJ2-7	TRBV19	NA	TGTGCCAGTAGTCCCGACAGGGACCACGAGCAGTACTTC	CASSPDRDHEQYF
NA	TRBJ2-7	TRBV25-1	once	TGTGCCAGCACCGCAAAGGAGATGGAAAGCTCCTACGAGCAGTACTTC	CASTAKEMESSYEQYF
TRBD1	TRBJ2-2	TRBV11-3	NA	TGTGCCAGCAGCCACAGTCAGGGGGCCGGGGAGCTGTTTTTT	CASSHSQGAGELFF
TRBD1	TRBJ1-2	TRBV19	NA	TGTGCCAGTAAGACAGGGGTGGATGGCTACACCTTC	CASKTGVDGYTF
TRBD2	TRBJ2-2	TRBV5-1	once	TGCGCCAGCAGTCGGACTAGCGGGAGGCAGGGCGGGGAGCTGTTTTTT	CASSRTSGRQGGELFF
NA	TRBJ2-3	TRBV30	few	TGTGCCTGGAGTAGGGTCACCCCCACAGATACGCAGTATTTT	CAWSRVTPTDTQYF
NA	TRBJ1-1	TRBV6-1	NA	TGTGCCAGCACCTACCTAGGGGACCGCGAAGCTTTCTTT	CASTYLGDREAFF
NA	TRBJ1-2	TRBV28	many	TGTGCCAGCAGAAGCTCGGGACTTTATGGCTACACCTTC	CASRSSGLYGYTF
NA	TRBJ2-3	TRBV7-2	once	TGTGCCAGCAGCTTAGCCGTAAAGGTAGATACGCAGTATTTT	CASSLAVKVDTQYF
TRBD2	TRBJ2-2	TRBV10-2	few	TGCGCCAGCGGCCCAGCGGGGCGGACCGGGGAGCTGTTTTTT	CASGPAGRTGELFF
NA	TRBJ2-7	TRBV30	NA	TGTGCCTGGTCTCCCGGGACGGTAGCCTACGAGCAGTACTTC	CAWSPGTVAYEQYF
NA	TRBJ1-1	TRBV2	few	TGTGCCAGCAGGCCGGGAGGCAGCTACACTGAAGCTTTCTTC	CASRPGGSYTEAFF
TRBD2	TRBJ2-1	TRBV5-6	NA	TGTGCCAGCAGCTTGACATCGGGACTAGCGAGCTACAATGAGCAGTTCTTC	CASSLTSGLASYNEQFF
NA	TRBJ2-1	TRBV7-3	NA	TGTGCCAGCAGCCCCCAAGGCGGTTTAAGATACAATGAGCAGTTCTTC	CASSPQGGLRYNEQFF
NA	TRBJ1-2	TRBV9	NA	TGTGCCAGCCAGGGGCAGGACTATGGCTACACCTTC	CASQGQDYGYTF
TRBD1	TRBJ2-3	TRBV7-6	NA	TGTGCCAGCAGCTTCAGGACAGGGGGCACAGATACGCAGTATTTT	CASSFRTGGTDTQYF
NA	TRBJ2-1	TRBV7-7	NA	TGTGCTAGCAGTCCTGGGGGAGATAGCTACAATGAGCAGTTCTTC	CASSPGGDSYNEQFF
NA	TRBJ2-1	TRBV7-6	once	TGTGCCAGCAGCCCGGAGCTTTACAATGAGCAGTTCTTC	CASSPELYNEQFF
NA	TRBJ2-7	TRBV28	NA	TGTGCCAGCAGCTCCGGGGGCCGGGGCGAGCAGTACTTC	CASSSGGRGEQYF
NA	TRBJ1-1	TRBV28	NA	TGTGCCAGCAGTTTATTAGCAGGGGACACTGAAGCTTTCTTT	CASSLLAGDTEAFF
TRBD1	TRBJ1-3	TRBV7-2	NA	TGTGCCAGCAGCCCTAGCGTTACAGGGGTACAGAACACCATATATTTT	CASSPSVTGVQNTIYF
NA	TRBJ2-1	TRBV18	NA	TGTGCCAGCTCACCAGAACTAGACCTGGTCTTC	CASSPELDLVF
TRBD1	TRBJ1-2	TRBV5-1	NA	TGCGCCAGCAGCCCCGGGACAGGGGGCGCGGATGGCTACACCTTC	CASSPGTGGADGYTF
TRBD2	TRBJ2-3	TRBV7-6	NA	TGTGCCAGCAGCCCTGGGGGTGGGACTAACACAGATACGCAGTATTTT	CASSPGGGTNTDTQYF
NA	TRBJ2-7	TRBV5-6	NA	TGTGCCAGCAGCTTGGGACAACTTCACCACGAGCAGTACTTC	CASSLGQLHHEQYF